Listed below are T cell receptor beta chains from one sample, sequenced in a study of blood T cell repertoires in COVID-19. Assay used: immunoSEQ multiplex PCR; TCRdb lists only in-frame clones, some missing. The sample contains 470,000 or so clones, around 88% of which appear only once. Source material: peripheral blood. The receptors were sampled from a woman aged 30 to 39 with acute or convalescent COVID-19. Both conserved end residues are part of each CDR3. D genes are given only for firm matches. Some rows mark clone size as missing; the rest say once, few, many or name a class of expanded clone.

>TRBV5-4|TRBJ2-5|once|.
TGTGCCAGCAGCTTGATGGGCCTCGGAGAGACCCAGTACTTC
CASSLMGLGETQYF
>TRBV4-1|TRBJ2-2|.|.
TGCGCCAGCAGCCAAGTTGGACAGCTCGGCACCGGGGAGCTGTTTTTT
CASSQVGQLGTGELFF
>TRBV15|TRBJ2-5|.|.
TGTGCCACCAGCAGAGACGGGACTCTGAGGGAGACCCAGTACTTC
CATSRDGTLRETQYF
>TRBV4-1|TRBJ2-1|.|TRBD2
TGCGCCAGCAGCCAGAGGACTAGCGGGGGGGATGAGCAGTTCTTC
CASSQRTSGGDEQFF
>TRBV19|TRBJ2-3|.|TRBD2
TGTGCCAGTAGTATTAGGTCGGGGGGGGGCCGAAGAGATACGCAGTATTTT
CASSIRSGGGRRDTQYF
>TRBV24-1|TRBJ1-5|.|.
TGTGCCACTACTCTAGGCGGGAACAATCAGCCCCAGCATTTT
CATTLGGNNQPQHF
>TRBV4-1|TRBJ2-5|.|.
TGCGCCAGCAGCCAAGGCCTTGGAGCCAACCAAGAGACCCAGTACTTC
CASSQGLGANQETQYF
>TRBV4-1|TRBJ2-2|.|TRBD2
TGCGCCAGCAGCCAATCCGGACTAGCGGGGGGGCGTGGGGAGCTGTTTTTT
CASSQSGLAGGRGELFF
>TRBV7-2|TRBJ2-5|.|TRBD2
TGTGCCAGCAGCGGGACTAGCGGGGAGACCCAGTACTTC
CASSGTSGETQYF
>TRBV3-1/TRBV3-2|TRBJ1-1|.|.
TGTGCCAGCTCGTTTTTTCAGGCGGGTGAAGCTTTCTTT
CASSFFQAGEAFF
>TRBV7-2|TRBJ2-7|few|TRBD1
TGTGCCAGCAGCCAAGAAAGGACAGGGAAATCCTACGAGCAGTACTTC
CASSQERTGKSYEQYF
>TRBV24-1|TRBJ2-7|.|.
TGTGCCACCAGTGCAGGCAGGCAGGCAGAAAGAGCCTACGAGCAGTACTTC
CATSAGRQAERAYEQYF
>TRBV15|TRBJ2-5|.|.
TGTGCCACCAGAAGAAGGGGACAAGAGACCCAGTACTTC
CATRRRGQETQYF
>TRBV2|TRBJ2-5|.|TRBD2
TGTGCCACGAGATGGACTAGCGGGGGGGAAGAGACCCAGTACTTC
CATRWTSGGEETQYF
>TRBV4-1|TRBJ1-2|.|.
TGCGCCAGCAGCCAAGGGACAGAGGTTCACTATGGCTACACCTTC
CASSQGTEVHYGYTF
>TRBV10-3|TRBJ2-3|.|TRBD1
TGTGCCTCAGGACAGGGGAGCACAGATACGCAGTATTTT
CASGQGSTDTQYF
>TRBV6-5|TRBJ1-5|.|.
TGTGCCAGCAGAAACAGGGTTTATAGCAATCAGCCCCAGCATTTT
CASRNRVYSNQPQHF
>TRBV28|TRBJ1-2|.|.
TGTGCCAGCAGGGCTGTAGGGGTTAACTATGGCTACACCTTC
CASRAVGVNYGYTF
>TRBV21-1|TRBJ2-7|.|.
TGTGCCAGCCAGGGGGCCCTCCCGATCTACGAGCAGTACTTC
CASQGALPIYEQYF
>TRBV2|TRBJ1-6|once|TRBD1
TGTGCCAGCAGCCGATCGACAGGGGAGAATTCACCCCTCCACTTT
CASSRSTGENSPLHF
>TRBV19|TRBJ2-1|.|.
TGTGCCAGTAGTATCGAGGGATTGGGTTACAATGAGCAGTTCTTC
CASSIEGLGYNEQFF
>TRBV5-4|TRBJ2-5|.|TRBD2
TGTGCCAGCAGCCGAAGTAGCGGGGGGTTGGGAGAGACCCAGTACTTC
CASSRSSGGLGETQYF
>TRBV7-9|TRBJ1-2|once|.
TGTGCCAGCAGCTTAGGACAGCGTGGCTACACCTTC
CASSLGQRGYTF
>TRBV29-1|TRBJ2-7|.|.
TGCAGCGTCGGTGATCCGGGATACGAGCAGTACTTC
CSVGDPGYEQYF
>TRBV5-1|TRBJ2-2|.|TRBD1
TGCGCCAGCAGCTTGGGGACAGGCAACACCGGGGAGCTGTTTTTT
CASSLGTGNTGELFF
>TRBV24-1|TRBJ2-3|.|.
TGTGCCACCAGACAGGGAGGCACAGATACGCAGTATTTT
CATRQGGTDTQYF
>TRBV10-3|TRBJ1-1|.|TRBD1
TGTGCCATCAGTGAGTCGACAGGGGACCTAAATGAAGCTTTCTTT
CAISESTGDLNEAFF
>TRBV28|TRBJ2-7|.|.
TGTGCCAGCAGACTCGGACAGAACGGCGAGCAGTACTTC
CASRLGQNGEQYF
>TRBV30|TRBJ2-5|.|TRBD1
TGTGCCTGGAGTAGGGGGACAGGCGTGAGAGAGACCCAGTACTTC
CAWSRGTGVRETQYF